This paragraph reports one TCR beta chain. The data were taken from a study of blood T cell repertoires in COVID-19. Study-wide background: Specimens from acute and convalescent COVID-19 originated in the United States, Italy and Spain. PBMCs, B-cell-depleted T cells, or T cells provided the cDNA or gDNA that made up the material.

Germline CDR1 and CDR2: SGHTS and YDEGEE. The CDR3 runs 15 residues. V lost 1 base and J 5 bases, leaving 15 bases between the germline ends. In the authors' workflow: Scientists estimated how many nucleated cells there were by amplifying reference gene primers. Assay used: immunoSEQ multiplex PCR; TCRdb lists only in-frame clones, some missing. D and trimming come from the DNA, and the V and J calls and clone size come from that table. The sample includes over 200,000 clones, about 90% of them seen just once. Source material: peripheral blood. V usage is TRBV5-8 and J usage is TRBJ1-2; D unclear. The sequence came from a man younger than 40 with acute or convalescent COVID-19. CDR3: CASSLFSGEGYGYTF. CDR3 in DNA: TGTGCCAGCAGCTTGTTCTCCGGGGAGGGTTATGGCTACACCTTC.